This T cell receptor beta chain was sequenced for a study of OX40 agonist ivuxolimab in advanced cancers. Study conclusions and caveats: Partial responders receiving 0.1-3.0 mg/kg showed among the lowest clonal expansion. Both CD4+ and CD8+ T cell populations in blood had undergone clonal expansion by week 6 at 0.1 to 3.0 mg/kg.

About this clone: Its specificity is unknown.

Method: immunoSEQ multiplex PCR; TCRdb's copy keeps in-frame clones and lacks some. This table holds almost 85,000 clones, roughly nine tenths found once. Germline CDR1 is LNHDA and CDR2 is SQIVND (reference sequence). V shed 2 bases and J shed 1 base, with 8 bases lying between them. The CDR3 length is 14 residues. V is TRBV19 and J is TRBJ1-1; D gene ambiguous. This specimen consisted of CD4+ or CD8+ T cells sorted from blood, obtained in a trial of the OX40 agonist ivuxolimab. The TCR comes from an adult with an advanced solid tumor such as melanoma, head and neck, liver or kidney cancer. CDR3 protein: CASSIMGGNTEAFF. In DNA, the CDR3 is TGTGCCAGTAGTATAATGGGAGGGAACACTGAAGCTTTCTTT.